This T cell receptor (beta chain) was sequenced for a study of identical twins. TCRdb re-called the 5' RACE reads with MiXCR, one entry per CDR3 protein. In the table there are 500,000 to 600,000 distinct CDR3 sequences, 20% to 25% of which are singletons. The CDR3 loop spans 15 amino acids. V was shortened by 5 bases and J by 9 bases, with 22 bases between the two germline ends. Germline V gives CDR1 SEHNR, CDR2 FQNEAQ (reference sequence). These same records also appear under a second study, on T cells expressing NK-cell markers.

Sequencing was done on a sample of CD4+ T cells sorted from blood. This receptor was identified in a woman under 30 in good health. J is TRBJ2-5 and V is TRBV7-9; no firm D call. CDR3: CASSETTGLRRPQYF. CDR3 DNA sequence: TGTGCCAGCAGCGAAACGACCGGCCTTAGGCGGCCCCAGTACTTC.